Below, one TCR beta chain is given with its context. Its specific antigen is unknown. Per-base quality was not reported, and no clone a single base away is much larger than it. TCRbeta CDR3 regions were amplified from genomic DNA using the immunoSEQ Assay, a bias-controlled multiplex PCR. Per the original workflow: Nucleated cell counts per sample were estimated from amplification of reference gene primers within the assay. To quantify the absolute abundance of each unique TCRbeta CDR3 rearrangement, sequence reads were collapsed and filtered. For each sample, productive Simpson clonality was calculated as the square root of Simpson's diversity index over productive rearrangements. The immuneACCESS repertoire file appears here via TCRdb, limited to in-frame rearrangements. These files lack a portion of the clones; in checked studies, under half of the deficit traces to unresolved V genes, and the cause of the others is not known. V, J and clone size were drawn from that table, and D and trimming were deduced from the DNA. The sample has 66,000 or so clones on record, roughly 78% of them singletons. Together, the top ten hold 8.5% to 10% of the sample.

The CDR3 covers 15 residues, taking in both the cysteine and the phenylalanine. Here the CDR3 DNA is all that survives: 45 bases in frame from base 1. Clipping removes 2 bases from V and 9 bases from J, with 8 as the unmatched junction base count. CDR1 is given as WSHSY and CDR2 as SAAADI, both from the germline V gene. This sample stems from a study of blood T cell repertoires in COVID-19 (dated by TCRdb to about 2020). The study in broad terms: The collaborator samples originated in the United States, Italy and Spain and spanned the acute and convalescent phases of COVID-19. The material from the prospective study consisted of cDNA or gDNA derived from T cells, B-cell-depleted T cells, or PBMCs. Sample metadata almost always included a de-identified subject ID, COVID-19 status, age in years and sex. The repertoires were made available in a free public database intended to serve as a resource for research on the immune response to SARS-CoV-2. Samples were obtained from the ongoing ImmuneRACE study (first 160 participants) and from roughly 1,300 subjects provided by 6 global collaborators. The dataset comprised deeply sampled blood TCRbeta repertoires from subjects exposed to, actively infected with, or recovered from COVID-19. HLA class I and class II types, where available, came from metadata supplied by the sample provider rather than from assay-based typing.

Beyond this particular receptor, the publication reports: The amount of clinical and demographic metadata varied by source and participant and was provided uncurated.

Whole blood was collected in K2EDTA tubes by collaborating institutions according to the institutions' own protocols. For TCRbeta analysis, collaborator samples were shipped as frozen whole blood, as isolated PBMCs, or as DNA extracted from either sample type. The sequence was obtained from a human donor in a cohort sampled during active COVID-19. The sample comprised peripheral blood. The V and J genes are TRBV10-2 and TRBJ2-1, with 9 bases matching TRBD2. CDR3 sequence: CASSEVGREGSEQFF. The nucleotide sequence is TGCGCCAGCAGTGAGGTGGGGCGGGAGGGCAGTGAGCAGTTCTTC.